This entry lists 27 T cell receptor beta chains sequenced from one sample in a study of human T cells and chemical hapten exposure. From the RACE reads, TCRdb called clonotypes with MiXCR, one entry per CDR3 protein. Of 90,000 or so distinct CDR3 sequences in the sample, about 10% were seen once. The time point: patch test 1, 2 weeks after DPC sensitization. Noted treatment: therapeutic diphenylcyclopropenone sensitization with weekly scalp DPC. The source material was whole blood, sampled in connection with sensitization to the hapten diphenylcyclopropenone (DPC). These receptor sequences come from a man in his forties with alopecia areata. Some clones in this sample may be carry-over from other donors' samples.

This rearrangement joins TRBV7-9 to TRBJ2-5, with 7 bases that match TRBD2. With 5 bases clipped from V and 2 bases from J, the junction kept 8 bases outside the gene matches. The germline V gene encodes CDR1 SEHNR and CDR2 FQNEAQ (reference sequence). The CDR3 is made up of 15 amino acids. The CDR3 sequence is CASSPGSGHQETQYF. In nucleotides, the CDR3 is TGTGCCAGCAGCCCAGGTAGCGGGCATCAAGAGACCCAGTACTTC.

This clonotype was counted only a few times. The chain links TRBV6-5 to TRBJ1-4; no clear D. V was shortened by 2 bases and J by 8 bases, with 12 bases between the two germline ends. This CDR3 is 14 amino acids long. Germline V CDR1 and CDR2: MNHEY, SVGAGI. CDR3 DNA sequence: TGTGCCAGCAGTTACGGGGTCGACGGGGAAAAACTGTTTTTT. It is translated as CASSYGVDGEKLFF.

The chain links TRBV6-2 or TRBV6-3 to TRBJ2-5; D not certain. Germline V gene lookup returns CDR1 MNHEY and CDR2 SVGEGT. The V end was cut by 5 bases, the J end by 5 bases, with 12 bases between. The CDR3 length is 13 residues. CDR3 nucleotide sequence: TGTGCCAGCAGTGGAAGCAGCTCCGAGACCCAGTACTTC. Amino acids: CASSGSSSETQYF.

J is TRBJ2-3 and V is TRBV4-2, with D perhaps assigned TRBD1 or TRBD2 (5 bases each). Germline CDR1 is LGHNA and CDR2 is YNFKEQ. This CDR3 region has 16 residues. V lost 0 bases to trimming and J lost 1 base, with 11 bases between them. The CDR3: CASSQDRGGGTDTQYF. CDR3 in DNA: TGTGCCAGCAGCCAAGATCGGGGCGGAGGCACAGATACGCAGTATTTT.

The V and J genes are TRBV4-3 and TRBJ2-3, with D hard to call. Per the germline V gene, CDR1 is LGHNA and CDR2 is YSLEER. Trimming took 0 bases from V and 0 from J, leaving 16 bases between them. The CDR3 sequence is 18 residues long. CDR3 in DNA: TGCGCCAGCAGCCAAGATGACCGAATTATCGCTAGCACAGATACGCAGTATTTT. As protein: CASSQDDRIIASTDTQYF.

This clonotype was counted between two and nine times. This chain links TRBV4-2 with TRBJ2-1; 11 positions agree with TRBD2. Germline V CDR1 and CDR2: LGHNA, YNFKEQ. The CDR3 covers 17 residues. Trimming took 1 base from V and 0 from J; bases not matched to a gene: 2. The CDR3 reads CASSQVGLAGSYNEQFF. The CDR3 DNA follows: TGTGCCAGCAGCCAAGTAGGACTAGCGGGCTCCTACAATGAGCAGTTCTTC.

This chain joins TRBV6-2 or TRBV6-3 and TRBJ2-1; TRBD2 agrees at 8 bases. Germline CDR1 reads MNHEY; CDR2 reads SVGEGT. The CDR3 has 12 amino acids. Trimming removed 6 bases from V and 15 bases from J; junction bases left unmatched: 10. DNA of the CDR3: TGTGCCAGCAGATCCACACCCGGGACTAGGTTCTTC. It encodes CASRSTPGTRFF.

This clonotype was detected a few times. The chain recombines TRBV29-1 with TRBJ1-5; D is uncertain. Germline V lookup: CDR1 SQVTM, CDR2 ANQGSEA. The CDR3 totals 13 residues. Trimming cost V 7 bases and J 1 base, with 11 bases left between them. The DNA for the CDR3 is TGCAGCGCCGCCCTTGACAGCAATCAGCCCCAGCATTTT. It encodes CSAALDSNQPQHF.

The chain links TRBV7-9 to TRBJ1-5; possible D gene TRBD1, 5 bases. The length of the CDR3 is 16 residues. CDR1 and CDR2 (germline): SEHNR, FQNEAQ (reference sequence). V was cut by 4 bases and J by 3 bases, with 16 bases left in between. CDR3 bases: TGTGCCAGCAGCTCGCTGGCAGGGAACCCCAATCAGCCCCAGCATTTT. This translates into CASSSLAGNPNQPQHF.

This clonotype came up a few times. The chain employs TRBV7-2 and TRBJ2-4, with D possibly matching TRBD1 (6 bases). The CDR3 consists of 15 residues. In germline, CDR1 is SGHTA, CDR2 FQGNSA. Trimming cost V 6 bases and J 6 bases, with 18 bases left between them. CDR3 sequence (DNA): TGTGCCAGCAGAATAGACGCAGGGGTGAGAAACATTCAGTACTTC. As protein: CASRIDAGVRNIQYF.

The chain carries TRBV5-1 and TRBJ2-7, with TRBD2 matching over 14 bases. Germline values: CDR1 SGHRS, CDR2 YFSETQ. V shed 7 bases and J 2 bases; nucleotides not matched to a gene: 5. The CDR3 covers 15 residues. The CDR3 loop is CASFPTSGRAYEQYF. As DNA, the CDR3 is TGCGCCAGCTTCCCGACTAGCGGGAGGGCCTACGAGCAGTACTTC.

This clonotype was seen a few times. The V and J genes are TRBV6-6 and TRBJ1-1; the D is unclear. The CDR3 extends over 13 amino acids. The germline V gene has CDR1 MNHNY and CDR2 SVGAGI (reference sequence). V lost 2 bases to trimming and J lost 6 bases, with 10 bases between them. The CDR3 sequence: CASSYGNRAEAFF. The CDR3 nucleotides read TGTGCCAGCAGTTACGGAAACAGAGCTGAAGCTTTCTTT.

V usage is TRBV19 and J usage is TRBJ2-3; D unresolved. CDR1 and CDR2 (germline): LNHDA, SQIVND (reference sequence). The CDR3 totals 13 residues. Trimming left V 3 bases short and J 4 bases short, with 8 bases between. CDR3 nucleotides: TGTGCCAGTAGTATTGGGTCAGCAGATACGCAGTATTTT. Translation gives CASSIGSADTQYF. The full variable domain, rest sourced from reference TRBV19 and TRBJ2-3, is DGGITQSPKYLFRKEGQNVTLSCEQNLNHDAMYWYRQDPGQGLRLIYYSQIVNDFQKGDIAEGYSVSREKKESFPLTVTSAQKNPTAFYLCASSIGSADTQYFGPGTRLTVL.

Turning to this clonotype: The junction departs from the called germline gene at one end, perhaps through a read error. The gene calls are TRBV29-1 and TRBJ2-3, with a tentative D call TRBD1 (6 bases). Germline V gene data show CDR1 as SQVTM and CDR2 as ANQGSEA. This CDR3 is 14 amino acids long. CDR3 nucleotides: TGCAGCGCGTCGACAGGATCTAGCACAGATACGAAGTATTTT. Protein sequence: CSASTGSSTDTKYF.

Only a few counts were recorded for this clonotype. The chain recombines TRBV3-1 with TRBJ2-3, with 11 bases aligning to TRBD2. The V segment lost 4 bases and the J segment 6 bases; nucleotides outside the gene matches: 6. This CDR3 is built from 15 residues. Germline assignment: CDR1 LGHDT and CDR2 YNNKEL (reference sequence). The CDR3: CASSPGLAGWDTQYF. CDR3 nucleotides: TGTGCCAGCAGCCCCGGACTAGCGGGTTGGGATACGCAGTATTTT.

This clonotype was counted many times. V gene TRBV27 combines with J gene TRBJ1-5, with D possibly TRBD1 on 6 matching bases. This CDR3 has 14 residues. Germline V lookup: CDR1 MNHEY, CDR2 SMNVEV (reference sequence). The germline V and J ends were trimmed by 5 bases and 7 bases, with 15 bases remaining between them. The CDR3 DNA sequence: TGTGCCAGCAGTGCCCAGGGGCGGGACCAGCCCCAGCATTTT. Residues: CASSAQGRDQPQHF.

V is TRBV28 and J is TRBJ1-3; no definite D call. Trimming removed 6 bases from V and 0 bases from J, with 9 bases in between. Germline assignment: CDR1 MDHEN and CDR2 SYDVKM. The CDR3 sequence is 14 residues long. This CDR3 reads CASRPAHSGNTIYF. CDR3 sequence (DNA): TGTGCCAGCAGACCCGCCCACTCTGGAAACACCATATATTTT.

The rearrangement joins TRBV19 to TRBJ2-7; TRBD1 might be the D (7 bases). The CDR3 has 15 residues. The V gene's germline CDR1 is LNHDA and CDR2 SQIVND (reference sequence). Trimming cost V 6 bases and J 3 bases, with 18 bases left between them. CDR3 coding DNA: TGTGCCAGTAGCCCTGCAGGGGGACTGATCTACGAGCAGTACGTC. It codes for CASSPAGGLIYEQYV.

The chain joins TRBV5-6 to TRBJ2-1, with 7 nucleotides matching TRBD2. The CDR3 has 15 amino acids. CDR1 is SGHDT, CDR2 YYEEEE, per germline. J lost 6 bases, V lost 0 bases, and 6 bases had no gene match. CDR3 nucleotides: TGTGCCAGCAGCTTGGTGGCGGGAGAGACCAATGAGCAGTTCTTC. Translated: CASSLVAGETNEQFF.

In this sample, this clonotype turned up a few times. This chain's CDR3 is CASSPAASAGTDTQYF. Written as DNA, the CDR3 is TGTGCCAGCTCACCGGCAGCTAGCGCTGGCACAGATACGCAGTATTTT. The V call is TRBV18, the J call TRBJ2-3; TRBD2 might be the D (6 bases). V was clipped by 3 bases and J by 1 base, with 14 bases between them. Germline assignment: CDR1 KGHSH and CDR2 LQKENI. This CDR3 contains 16 residues.

This clonotype has at least ten counts. This chain joins TRBV11-3 and TRBJ1-1, with D unclear. CDR1 SGHNT and CDR2 YENEEA come from the germline V gene. This CDR3 comprises 13 residues. Between the trimmed V and J ends, which lost 5 bases and 0 bases, there was a span of 7 bases. CDR3 sequence reads: CASSPSLNTEAFF. The DNA for the CDR3 is TGTGCCAGCAGCCCCTCACTGAACACTGAAGCTTTCTTT. Drawing the rest from reference TRBV11-3 and TRBJ1-1, the complete variable domain is EAGVVQSPRYKIIEKKQPVAFWCNPISGHNTLYWYLQNLGQGPELLIRYENEEAVDDSQLPKDRFSAERLKGVDSTLKIQPAELGDSAVYLCASSPSLNTEAFFGQGTRLTVV.

There are many counts of this clonotype. CDR3 DNA sequence: TGTGCCAGCAGCCCAATTAGGGGAGACATTGGATCCTTCCATGGCTACACCTTC. Amino acids: CASSPIRGDIGSFHGYTF. This rearrangement joins TRBV25-1 to TRBJ1-2, with a possible D match to TRBD1 (5 bases). CDR1 and CDR2 (germline): MGHDK, SYGVNS. The V end was cut by 6 bases, the J end by 6 bases, with 29 bases between. This CDR3 contains 18 residues.

The rearrangement uses TRBV7-8 and TRBJ2-2; D remains unclear. Germline CDR1 is SGHVS and CDR2 is FQNEAQ. The CDR3 runs to 14 residues. The V end was cut by 1 base, the J end by 6 bases, with 9 bases between. The CDR3 loop is CASSLGHFSGELFF. Written as DNA, the CDR3 is TGTGCCAGCAGCTTAGGACATTTTTCCGGGGAGCTGTTTTTT.

This clonotype was counted ten times or more. This chain links TRBV5-1 with TRBJ2-7; D is unresolved. Germline CDR1 SGHRS, CDR2 YFSETQ. V gave up 0 bases and J gave up 5 bases, with 24 bases separating them. The CDR3 consists of 18 residues. Here the CDR3 reads CASSLGADWAGPENEQYF. As DNA, the CDR3 is TGCGCCAGCAGCTTGGGGGCCGACTGGGCCGGGCCCGAAAACGAGCAGTACTTC.

Only a few counts were recorded for this clonotype. This chain connects TRBV6-5 to TRBJ2-5; D is perhaps TRBD1 (5 bases). The CDR3 spans 12 residues. Between the trimmed V and J ends, which lost 9 bases and 1 base, there was a span of 9 bases. Germline CDR1 reads MNHEY; CDR2 reads SVGAGI. CDR3 bases: TGTGCCAGAGGACATATCCAAGAGACCCAGTACTTC. Translation gives CARGHIQETQYF.

This clonotype was picked up a small number of times. The chain couples TRBV6-1 to TRBJ2-7; 7 bases line up with TRBD2. The ends lost 4 bases at V and 0 bases at J; junction bases unmatched: 3. Germline CDR1 MNHNS, CDR2 SASEGT. The CDR3 has 14 residues. CDR3 loop: CASSASGLSYEQYV. Written as DNA, the CDR3 is TGTGCCAGCAGTGCTAGCGGTCTCTCCTACGAGCAGTACGTC.

This clonotype appeared a few times. This rearrangement joins TRBV11-3 to TRBJ2-1; TRBD2 is a possible D gene (6 bases). V was pared by 5 bases and J by 6 bases, with 14 bases between. Germline CDR1 and CDR2: SGHNT and YENEEA. CDR3 length equals 14 residues. DNA of the CDR3: TGTGCCAGCAGCGGGACGGGACTTCTCAATGAGCAGTTCTTC. This codes for CASSGTGLLNEQFF.